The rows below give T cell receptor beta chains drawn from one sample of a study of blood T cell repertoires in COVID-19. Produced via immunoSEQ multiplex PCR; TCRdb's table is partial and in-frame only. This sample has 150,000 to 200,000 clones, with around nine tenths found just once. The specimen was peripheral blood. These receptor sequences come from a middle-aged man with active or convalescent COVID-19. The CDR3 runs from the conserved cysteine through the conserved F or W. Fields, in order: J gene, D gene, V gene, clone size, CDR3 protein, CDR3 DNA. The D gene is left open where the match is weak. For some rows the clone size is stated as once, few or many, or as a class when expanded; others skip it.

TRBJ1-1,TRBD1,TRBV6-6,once,CASRQADRGANTEAFF,TGTGCCAGCAGGCAAGCGGACAGGGGAGCGAACACTGAAGCTTTCTTT
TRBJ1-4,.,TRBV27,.,CASSLLRHSGEKLFF,TGTGCCAGCAGTCTCCTCCGACATTCTGGTGAAAAACTGTTTTTT
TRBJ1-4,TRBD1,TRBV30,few,CAWSVRTGGEKLFF,TGTGCCTGGAGTGTACGGACAGGGGGCGAAAAACTGTTTTTT
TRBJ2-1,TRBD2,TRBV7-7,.,CASSLGPSGSYNEQFF,TGTGCTAGCAGCTTAGGCCCTAGCGGGTCCTACAATGAGCAGTTCTTC
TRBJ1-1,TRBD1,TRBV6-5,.,CASTADRGNTEAFF,TGTGCCAGCACCGCCGACAGGGGAAACACTGAAGCTTTCTTT
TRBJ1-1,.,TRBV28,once,CASSLPVPGPQGAFF,TGTGCCAGCAGTTTACCGGTCCCAGGGCCCCAGGGAGCTTTCTTT
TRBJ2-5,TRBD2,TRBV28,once,CASRPGGVETQYF,TGTGCCAGCAGGCCGGGGGGGGTTGAGACCCAGTACTTC
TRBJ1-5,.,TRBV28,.,CASSFTGSWEPQHF,TGTGCCAGCAGTTTTACAGGGTCTTGGGAGCCCCAGCATTTT
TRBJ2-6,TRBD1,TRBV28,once,CASRGQVYSGANVLTF,TGTGCCAGCAGGGGACAGGTTTACTCTGGGGCCAACGTCCTGACTTTC
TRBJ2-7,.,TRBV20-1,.,CSASGRDSPSYEQYF,TGCAGTGCTAGTGGCCGGGACTCACCCTCCTACGAGCAGTACTTC
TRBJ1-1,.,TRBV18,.,CASSPAGSNTEAFF,TGTGCCAGCTCACCAGCGGGGTCTAACACTGAAGCTTTCTTT
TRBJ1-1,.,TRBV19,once,CASSVAQGLNTEAFF,TGTGCCAGTAGTGTCGCGCAGGGGCTGAACACTGAAGCTTTCTTT
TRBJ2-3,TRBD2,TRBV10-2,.,CASRASGGLTSTDTQYF,TGCGCCAGCAGGGCTAGCGGGGGCCTTACTAGCACAGATACGCAGTATTTT
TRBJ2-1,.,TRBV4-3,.,CASSQDEGGYNEQFF,TGCGCCAGCAGCCAAGACGAAGGCGGTTACAATGAGCAGTTCTTC
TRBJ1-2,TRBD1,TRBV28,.,CASSSGQPYGYTF,TGTGCCAGCAGTTCGGGACAGCCCTATGGCTACACCTTC
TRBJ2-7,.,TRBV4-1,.,CASSRGTGGREYEQYF,TGCGCCAGCAGCCGAGGGACAGGTGGGAGGGAGTACGAGCAGTACTTC
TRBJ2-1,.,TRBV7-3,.,CASSLTRGGAGNEQFF,TGTGCCAGCAGCTTAACCCGTGGGGGGGCCGGCAATGAGCAGTTCTTC
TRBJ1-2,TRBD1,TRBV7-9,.,CASSPGTGTYTF,TGTGCCAGCAGCCCCGGGACAGGGACCTACACCTTC
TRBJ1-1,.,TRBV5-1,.,CASSLEWGAATEAFF,TGCGCCAGCAGCTTGGAGTGGGGCGCCGCGACTGAAGCTTTCTTT
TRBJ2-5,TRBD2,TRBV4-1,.,CASSQEVLAGGMQETQYF,TGCGCCAGCAGCCAAGAAGTACTAGCGGGGGGGATGCAAGAGACCCAGTACTTC